The source of this T cell receptor (beta chain) is a study of T cells in Graves' hyperthyroidism and ophthalmopathy. A few counts support this clonotype. As yet, its antigen is unknown. Study-level results: Ophthalmopathy was distinguished from stable hyperthyroidism by 13 V-J signatures. Blood held most thyroid clonotypes expanded above 0.001 frequency.

Using RNA transcripts as the source, TCR beta CDR3 regions were amplified. The HTBI set primed first-round TCR CDR3 RT-PCR. TCRdb ran MiXCR on the multiplex PCR reads and lists one entry per CDR3 protein. The sample includes approximately 430,000 distinct CDR3 sequences, more than 15% of them seen just once. Deletions cut 2 bases from V and 7 bases from J, with 12 bases between. The CDR3 runs to 14 residues. Germline CDR1 and CDR2: SGHKS and YYEKEE (reference sequence). Stable Graves' hyperthyroidism denoted no ophthalmopathy progression over 18 months. PBMCs were collected from an approximately 10 ml volume of fresh peripheral blood.

This sequence was found in a woman aged 18-29 years with Graves' hyperthyroidism. The sequenced material came from blood. The rearrangement joins TRBV5-5 to TRBJ1-4, with D unclear. The CDR3 region has the DNA TGTGCCAGCAGCTTCCGCCGGTGGGGTGAAAAACTGTTTTTT. It specifies CASSFRRWGEKLFF.